The text below deals with one TCR beta chain. There is no known antigen for this receptor. No per-base quality is available; no much larger clone lies one base away. The CDR3 has 13 amino acids, counting the end cysteine and phenylalanine. The read is trimmed to its CDR3 DNA, 39 bases read in frame from base 1. Trimming accounts for 5 bases at V and 5 bases at J, while the number of junction bases matched to no gene is 4. Via the germline V gene (reference sequence), CDR1 is MNHEY and CDR2 SMNVEV. This entry comes from a study of control samples from healthy donors and cancer patients (dated by TCRdb to about 2020). The library came from the immunoSEQ multiplex PCR assay. Imported from immuneACCESS, the table was reduced by TCRdb to in-frame sequences with V and J called. These copies leave out some clones; in studies compared against another copy, an unresolved V gene accounts for under half, and the cause of the remainder is not known. A total of under 200,000 clones appear in this sample, less than 95% of them only once. The ten largest clones take up approximately 14% of the sample.

Recombination connected TRBV27 to TRBJ1-1, with 8 bases matching TRBD1. The sequence derives from a man aged 60 to 75 with colorectal cancer. Sequenced: PBMCs. The DNA sequence follows: TGTGCCAGCAGTGACAGGGGTGGGACTGAAGCTTTCTTT. This gives the protein CASSDRGGTEAFF.